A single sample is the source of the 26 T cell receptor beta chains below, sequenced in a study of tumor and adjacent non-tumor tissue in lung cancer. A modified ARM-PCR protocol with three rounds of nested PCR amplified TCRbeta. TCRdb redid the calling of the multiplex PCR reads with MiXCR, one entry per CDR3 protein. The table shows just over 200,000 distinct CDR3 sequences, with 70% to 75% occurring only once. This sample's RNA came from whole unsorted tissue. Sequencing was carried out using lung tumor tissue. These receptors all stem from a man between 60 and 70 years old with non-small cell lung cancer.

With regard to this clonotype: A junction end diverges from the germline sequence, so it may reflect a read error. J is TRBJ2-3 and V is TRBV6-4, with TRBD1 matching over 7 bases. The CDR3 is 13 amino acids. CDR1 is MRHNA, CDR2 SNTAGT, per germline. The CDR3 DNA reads TGTCCCAGCAGTGACAGGGCCACAGATACGCAGTATTTT. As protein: CPSSDRATDTQYF.

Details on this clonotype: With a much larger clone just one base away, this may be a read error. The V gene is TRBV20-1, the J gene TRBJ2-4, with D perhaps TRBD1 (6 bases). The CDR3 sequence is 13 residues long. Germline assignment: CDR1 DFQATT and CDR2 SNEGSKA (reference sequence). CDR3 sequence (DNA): TGCAGTGCTAGGGAATCCGCACAGGGTTTCAGTGGCTTC. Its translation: CSARESAQGFSGF.

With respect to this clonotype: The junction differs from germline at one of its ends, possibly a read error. The CDR3: CSATDPARGVRDTEAFF. The DNA of the CDR3 is TGCAGTGCTACAGATCCGGCCAGGGGAGTCAGGGACACTGAAGCTTTCTTC. The chain uses TRBV20-1 and TRBJ1-1, with D perhaps TRBD1 (6 bases). Germline loops: CDR1 DFQATT, CDR2 SNEGSKA (reference sequence). This CDR3 is 17 amino acids long.

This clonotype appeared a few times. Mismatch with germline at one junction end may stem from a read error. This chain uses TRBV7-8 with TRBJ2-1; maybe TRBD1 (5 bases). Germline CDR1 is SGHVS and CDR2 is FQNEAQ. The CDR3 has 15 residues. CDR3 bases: TGTGCCAGCAGCTTAGGGACAACCATCGGCAATGAGCAGTTTTTC. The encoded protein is CASSLGTTIGNEQFF. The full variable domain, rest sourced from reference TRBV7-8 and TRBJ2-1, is GAGVSQSPRYKVAKRGQDVALRCDPISGHVSLFWYQQALGQGPEFLTYFQNEAQLDKSGLPSDRFFAERPEGSVSTLKIQRTQQEDSAVYLCASSLGTTIGNEQFFGPGTRLTVL.

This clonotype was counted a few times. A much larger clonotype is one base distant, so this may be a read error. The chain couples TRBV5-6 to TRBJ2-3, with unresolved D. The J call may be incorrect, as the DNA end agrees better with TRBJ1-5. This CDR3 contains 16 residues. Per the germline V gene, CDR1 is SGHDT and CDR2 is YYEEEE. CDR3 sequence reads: CASSLAVTFRTDTQHF. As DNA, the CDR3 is TGTGCCAGCAGCTTGGCCGTGACCTTTCGCACAGATACGCAGCATTTT.

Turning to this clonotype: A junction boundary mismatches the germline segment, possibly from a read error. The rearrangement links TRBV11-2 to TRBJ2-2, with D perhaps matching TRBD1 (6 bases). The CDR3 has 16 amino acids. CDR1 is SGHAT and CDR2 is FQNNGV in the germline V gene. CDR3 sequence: CASSLATGSDTGELLF. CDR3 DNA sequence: TGTGCCAGCAGCTTAGCAACAGGGTCTGACACCGGGGAGCTGTTATTT.

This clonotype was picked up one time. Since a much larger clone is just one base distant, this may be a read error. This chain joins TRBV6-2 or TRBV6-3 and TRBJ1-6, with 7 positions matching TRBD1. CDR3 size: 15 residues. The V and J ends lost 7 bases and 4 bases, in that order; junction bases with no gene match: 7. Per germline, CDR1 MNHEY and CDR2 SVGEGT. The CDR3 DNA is TGTGCCAGCACTTCGAGGGGACAGTATAATTCACCCCTCCACTTT. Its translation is CASTSRGQYNSPLHF.

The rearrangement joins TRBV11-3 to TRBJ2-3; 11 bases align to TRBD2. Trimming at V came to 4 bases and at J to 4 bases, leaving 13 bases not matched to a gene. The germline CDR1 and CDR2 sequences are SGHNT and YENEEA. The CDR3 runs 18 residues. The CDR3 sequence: CASSSGTVAGGPADTQYF. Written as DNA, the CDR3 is TGTGCCAGCAGCTCCGGGACAGTAGCGGGGGGGCCCGCAGATACGCAGTATTTT.

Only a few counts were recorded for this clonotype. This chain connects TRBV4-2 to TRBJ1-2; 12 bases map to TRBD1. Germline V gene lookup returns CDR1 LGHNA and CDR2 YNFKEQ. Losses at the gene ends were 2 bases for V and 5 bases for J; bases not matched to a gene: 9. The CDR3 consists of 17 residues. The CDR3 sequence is CASSQFAGTGGRYGYTF. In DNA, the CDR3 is TGTGCCAGCAGCCAATTCGCCGGGACAGGGGGCCGATATGGCTACACCTTC.

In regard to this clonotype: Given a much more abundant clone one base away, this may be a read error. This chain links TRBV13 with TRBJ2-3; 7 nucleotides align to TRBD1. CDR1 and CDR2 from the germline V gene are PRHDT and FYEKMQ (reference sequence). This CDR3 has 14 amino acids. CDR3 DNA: TGTGCCAGCAGCTTGAGGGGCAGGACAGGTACGCAGTATTTT. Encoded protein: CASSLRGRTGTQYF.

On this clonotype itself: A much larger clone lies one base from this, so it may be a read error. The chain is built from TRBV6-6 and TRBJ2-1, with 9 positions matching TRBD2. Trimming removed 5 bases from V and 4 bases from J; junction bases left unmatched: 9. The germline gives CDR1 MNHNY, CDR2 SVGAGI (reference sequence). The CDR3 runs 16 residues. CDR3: CASSAFSGSVYNEQFF. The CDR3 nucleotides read TGTGCCAGCAGTGCATTTAGCGGGAGTGTTTACAATGAGCAGTTCTTC.

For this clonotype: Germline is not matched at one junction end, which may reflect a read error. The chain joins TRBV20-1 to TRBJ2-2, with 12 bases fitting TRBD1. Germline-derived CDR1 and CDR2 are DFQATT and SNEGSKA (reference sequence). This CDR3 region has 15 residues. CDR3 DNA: TGCAGTGCTAGTGGGACAGGGGGCAGCGGCGGGGAGCTGTCTTTT. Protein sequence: CSASGTGGSGGELSF.

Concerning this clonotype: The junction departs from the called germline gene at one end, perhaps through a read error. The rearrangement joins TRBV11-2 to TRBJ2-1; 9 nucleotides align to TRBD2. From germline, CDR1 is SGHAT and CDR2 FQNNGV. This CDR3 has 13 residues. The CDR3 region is CSSSYVAGEGQLF. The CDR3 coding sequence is TGTTCCAGCAGCTATGTAGCGGGAGAAGGGCAGCTCTTC.

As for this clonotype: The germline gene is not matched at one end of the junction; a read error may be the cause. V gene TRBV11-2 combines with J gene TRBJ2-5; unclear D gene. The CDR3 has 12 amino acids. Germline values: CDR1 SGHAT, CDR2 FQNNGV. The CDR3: CASSSQQDTQYF. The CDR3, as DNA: TGTGCCAGTAGCTCTCAGCAAGACACCCAGTACTTC.

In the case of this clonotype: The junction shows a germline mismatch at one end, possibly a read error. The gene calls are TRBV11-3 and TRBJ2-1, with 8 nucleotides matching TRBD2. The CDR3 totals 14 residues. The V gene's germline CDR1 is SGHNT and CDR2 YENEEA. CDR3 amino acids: CTSSLAGRILEQFF. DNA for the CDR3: TGTACCAGCAGCTTAGCGGGAAGGATATTGGAGCAGTTCTTC.

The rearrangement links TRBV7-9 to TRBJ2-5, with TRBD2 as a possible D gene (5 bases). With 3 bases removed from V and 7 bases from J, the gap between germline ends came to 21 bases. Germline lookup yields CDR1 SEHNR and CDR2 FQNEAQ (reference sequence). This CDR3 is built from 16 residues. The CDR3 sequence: CASSLDPNKEVGTQYF. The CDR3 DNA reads TGTGCCAGCAGCTTGGACCCGAACAAGGAGGTTGGGACCCAGTACTTC.

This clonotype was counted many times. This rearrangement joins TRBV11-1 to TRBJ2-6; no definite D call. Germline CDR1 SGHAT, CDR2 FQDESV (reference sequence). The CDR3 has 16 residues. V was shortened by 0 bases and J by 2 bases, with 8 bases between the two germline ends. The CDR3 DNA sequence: TGTGCCAGCAGCTTAGCGTTCGGCCCTGGGGCCAACGTCCTGACTTTC. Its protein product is CASSLAFGPGANVLTF.

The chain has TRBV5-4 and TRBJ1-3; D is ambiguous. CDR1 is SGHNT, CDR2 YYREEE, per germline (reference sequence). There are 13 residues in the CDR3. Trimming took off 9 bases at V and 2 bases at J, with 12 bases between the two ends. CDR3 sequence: CATRSGAGNTIYF. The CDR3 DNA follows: TGTGCCACCCGGTCTGGGGCTGGAAACACCATATATTTT.

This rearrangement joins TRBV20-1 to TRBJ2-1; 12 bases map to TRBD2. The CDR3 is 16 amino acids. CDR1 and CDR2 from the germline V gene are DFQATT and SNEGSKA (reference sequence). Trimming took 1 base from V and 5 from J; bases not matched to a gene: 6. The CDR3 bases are TGCAGTGCTAGAGTGAGTCTAGCGGGGGGGGACAATGAGCAGTTCTTC. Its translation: CSARVSLAGGDNEQFF.

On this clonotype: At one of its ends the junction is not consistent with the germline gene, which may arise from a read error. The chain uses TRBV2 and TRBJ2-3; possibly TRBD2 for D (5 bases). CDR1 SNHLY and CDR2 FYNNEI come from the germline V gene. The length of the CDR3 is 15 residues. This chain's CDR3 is CASSPVNLRGDAQYF. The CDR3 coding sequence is TGCGCCAGCAGTCCCGTAAACCTCCGGGGAGATGCGCAGTATTTT.

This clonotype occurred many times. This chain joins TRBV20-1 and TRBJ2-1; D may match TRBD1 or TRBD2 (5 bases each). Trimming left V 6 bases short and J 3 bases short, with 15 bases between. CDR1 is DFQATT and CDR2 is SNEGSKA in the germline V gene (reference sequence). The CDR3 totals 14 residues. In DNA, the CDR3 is TGCAGTGCCCCATCCGGGACCAACTACAATGAGCAGTTCTTC. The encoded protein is CSAPSGTNYNEQFF.

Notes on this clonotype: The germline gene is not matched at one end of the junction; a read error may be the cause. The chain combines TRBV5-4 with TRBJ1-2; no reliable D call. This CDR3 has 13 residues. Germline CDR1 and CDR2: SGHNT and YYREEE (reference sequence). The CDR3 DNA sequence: TGTGCCAGCAGCTCCGGGTCATCTAATGGGTACACCTTC. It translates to CASSSGSSNGYTF.

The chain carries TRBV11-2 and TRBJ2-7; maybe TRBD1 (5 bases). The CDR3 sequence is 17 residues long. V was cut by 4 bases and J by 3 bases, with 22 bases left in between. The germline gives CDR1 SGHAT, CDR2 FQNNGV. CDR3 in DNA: TGTGCCAGCAGCTCCGTGGGGCTAGTGGGGTGGAGCTACGAGCAGTACTTC. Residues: CASSSVGLVGWSYEQYF.

This CDR3 reads CASSQVPGASSYTF. DNA of the CDR3: TGTGCCAGCAGCCAAGTTCCGGGGGCGAGCAGCTACACCTTC. The V gene is TRBV3-1, the J gene TRBJ1-2; D may be TRBD1 (6 bases). Trimming took off 1 base at V and 9 bases at J, with 15 bases between the two ends. The length of the CDR3 is 14 residues. CDR1 and CDR2 from the germline V gene are LGHDT and YNNKEL (reference sequence).

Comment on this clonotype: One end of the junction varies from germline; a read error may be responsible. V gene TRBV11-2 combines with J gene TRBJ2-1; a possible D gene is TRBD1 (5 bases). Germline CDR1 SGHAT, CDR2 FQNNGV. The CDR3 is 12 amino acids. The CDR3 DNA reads TGTACCAGCAACCAGGGCACCCCTGAGCAGTTCTTC. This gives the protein CTSNQGTPEQFF.

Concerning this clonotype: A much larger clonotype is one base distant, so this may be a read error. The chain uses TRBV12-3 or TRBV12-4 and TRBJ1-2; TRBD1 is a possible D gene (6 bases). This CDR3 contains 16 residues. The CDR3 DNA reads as TGTGCCAACAGTTCGGGGGCGTTTGGGGCTGTTGCTGGCTACACCTTC. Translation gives CANSSGAFGAVAGYTF.